Presented here are 21 T cell receptor beta chains from one specimen sequenced in a study of vaccination and CD4 T cells after COVID-19. Their antigen targets remain unknown. Oncomine TCR Beta short-read sequencing was applied to DNA from cultured CD4+ T cells. MiXCR, applied by TCRdb to the PCR reads, yields one record per CDR3 protein. Among 20,000 to 25,000 distinct CDR3 sequences listed, approximately 70% were seen once. Indicated treatment: approximately 9-day PBMC culture with coronavirus spike peptide pools or control peptides (ViraFEST assay). The material sequenced was CD4+ T cells from blood, cultured in vitro. Every receptor here comes from a human donor who had recovered from COVID-19.

This rearrangement joins TRBV11-3 to TRBJ1-2; 7 bases align to TRBD1. J lost 4 bases, V lost 5 bases, and 10 bases had no gene match. Germline values: CDR1 SGHNT, CDR2 YENEEA. The CDR3 totals 15 residues. The CDR3 region has the DNA TGTGCCAGCAGCCCGTTCGACAGGGCGCCCTATGGCTACACCTTC. Translated, it gives CASSPFDRAPYGYTF.

The J gene is TRBJ1-1, the V gene TRBV7-8; weak D call: TRBD1 (6 bases). Germline V CDR1 and CDR2: SGHVS, FQNEAQ. The length of the CDR3 is 16 residues. Trimming removed 4 bases from V and 1 base from J, with 16 bases in between. Here the CDR3 reads CASSSLGDRRNTEAFF. CDR3 nucleotides: TGTGCCAGCAGCTCACTAGGCGACAGGCGGAACACTGAAGCTTTCTTT. Full variable domain (rest looked up from reference TRBV7-8 and TRBJ1-1): GAGVSQSPRYKVAKRGQDVALRCDPISGHVSLFWYQQALGQGPEFLTYFQNEAQLDKSGLPSDRFFAERPEGSVSTLKIQRTQQEDSAVYLCASSSLGDRRNTEAFFGQGTRLTVV.

The gene calls are TRBV20-1 and TRBJ1-1; the D is unclear. Germline CDR1 and CDR2: DFQATT and SNEGSKA (reference sequence). Trimming removed 3 bases at V and 6 bases at J, with 11 bases between. The CDR3 contains 12 residues. The CDR3 bases are TGCAGTGCTAGTATGGGCGGTCCTGAAGCTTTCTTT. It specifies CSASMGGPEAFF.

The gene calls are TRBV6-1 and TRBJ2-3; TRBD1 or TRBD2 may be the D gene (5 bases each). V lost 8 bases to trimming and J lost 2 bases, with 11 bases between them. The CDR3 runs 13 residues. Germline CDR1 is MNHNS and CDR2 is SASEGT. Written as DNA, the CDR3 is TGTGCCAGCTGGGGGACGAACACAGATACGCAGTATTTT. Translation: CASWGTNTDTQYF.

The V and J genes are TRBV18 and TRBJ2-5; the match to TRBD1 covers 7 bases. Germline CDR1 and CDR2: KGHSH and LQKENI. The CDR3 totals 13 residues. V gave up 3 bases and J gave up 5 bases; unmatched junction bases: 3. The CDR3 nucleotides read TGTGCCAGCTCACCTCAGACAGGGGAGACCCAGTACTTC. Its translation is CASSPQTGETQYF.

V gene TRBV11-2 combines with J gene TRBJ2-3, with D uncertain. This CDR3 is built from 15 residues. Germline assignment: CDR1 SGHAT and CDR2 FQNNGV. Trimming took 5 bases from V and 4 from J, leaving 16 bases between them. Written as DNA, the CDR3 is TGTGCCAGCAGCCAACAGACCAATGGGGCAGATACGCAGTATTTT. Translated: CASSQQTNGADTQYF. The complete variable domain, with remaining parts taken from reference TRBV11-2 and TRBJ2-3, reads EAGVAQSPRYKIIEKRQSVAFWCNPISGHATLYWYQQILGQGPKLLIQFQNNGVVDDSQLPKDRFSAERLKGVDSTLKIQPAKLEDSAVYLCASSQQTNGADTQYFGPGTRLTVL.

V gene TRBV6-2 or TRBV6-3 combines with J gene TRBJ2-1; D possibly corresponds to TRBD2 (5 bases). V lost 7 bases and J lost 0, with 16 bases in between. The CDR3 length is 16 residues. Germline V CDR1 and CDR2: MNHEY, SVGEGT. The CDR3 loop reads CASTQDWRPSYNEQFF. In DNA, the CDR3 is TGTGCCAGCACCCAGGACTGGCGCCCCTCCTACAATGAGCAGTTCTTC.

CDR3 amino acids: CSARTGSHEQYF. As DNA, the CDR3 is TGCAGTGCACGGACAGGATCCCACGAGCAGTACTTC. The chain links TRBV20-1 to TRBJ2-7, with 7 bases fitting TRBD1. The CDR3 runs 12 residues. CDR1 is DFQATT and CDR2 is SNEGSKA in the germline V gene (reference sequence). Trimming removed 6 bases from V and 5 bases from J; junction bases left unmatched: 7.

The chain carries TRBV20-1 and TRBJ2-4, with TRBD2 as a possible D gene (7 bases). With 3 bases removed from V and 1 base from J, the gap between germline ends came to 10 bases. The germline V gene encodes CDR1 DFQATT and CDR2 SNEGSKA (reference sequence). This CDR3 is built from 14 residues. The CDR3 here is CSASEGGAKNIQYF. DNA of the CDR3: TGCAGTGCTAGCGAGGGGGGGGCCAAAAACATTCAGTACTTC.

V is TRBV20-1 and J is TRBJ2-2; 7 bases match TRBD1. In germline, CDR1 is DFQATT, CDR2 SNEGSKA (reference sequence). Trimming cost V 6 bases and J 2 bases; bases outside gene matches: 9. The CDR3 is made up of 15 amino acids. CDR3 loop: CSAPDRARNTGELFF. DNA for the CDR3: TGCAGTGCCCCCGACAGGGCAAGAAACACCGGGGAGCTGTTTTTT.

As DNA, the CDR3 is TGTGCCAGCAGTGTACAGGGGAGGGTTGGGGAGACCCAGTACTTC. Residues: CASSVQGRVGETQYF. The chain has TRBV6-1 and TRBJ2-5; D tentatively fits TRBD1 or TRBD2 (7 bases each). Germline loops: CDR1 MNHNS, CDR2 SASEGT. The CDR3 is made up of 15 amino acids. V was cut by 4 bases and J by 5 bases, with 17 bases left in between.

This clonotype was found once. V usage is TRBV12-3 or TRBV12-4 and J usage is TRBJ1-6; 9 bases line up with TRBD1. V was clipped by 4 bases and J by 8 bases; unmatched bases: 3. The CDR3 consists of 14 residues. This chain's CDR3 is CASSSRDRDSPLHF. In nucleotides, the CDR3 is TGTGCCAGCAGTTCCCGGGACAGGGATTCACCCCTCCACTTT.

By sample fraction, this clonotype is medium-sized. The V call is TRBV27, the J call TRBJ1-2, with 8 nucleotides matching TRBD1. Per the germline V gene, CDR1 is MNHEY and CDR2 is SMNVEV (reference sequence). This CDR3 is built from 15 residues. The trim removed 6 bases at V and 8 bases at J, leaving 14 bases unmatched. The CDR3 DNA sequence: TGTGCCAGCAGCCAACGTGGACAGGGAAGAGGGGGCTACACCTTC. It specifies CASSQRGQGRGGYTF.

The rearrangement links TRBV24-1 to TRBJ2-1; D might be TRBD2 (5 bases). The CDR3 extends over 14 amino acids. The germline CDR1 and CDR2 sequences are KGHDR and SFDVKD. V lost 8 bases and J 5 bases, leaving 15 bases between the germline ends. CDR3 loop: CATTGRGGDNEQFF. CDR3 DNA: TGTGCCACCACCGGCCGAGGAGGAGACAATGAGCAGTTCTTC.

This clonotype turned up a few times. This sequence joins TRBV5-1 and TRBJ2-7; 7 nucleotides align to TRBD2. There are 16 residues in the CDR3. In germline, CDR1 is SGHRS, CDR2 YFSETQ. V was pared by 4 bases and J by 2 bases, with 12 bases of the junction left unmatched. The CDR3 sequence is CASSAGGNLDTYEQYF. DNA of the CDR3: TGCGCCAGCAGCGCCGGGGGGAACTTGGACACCTACGAGCAGTACTTC.

The chain combines TRBV4-1 with TRBJ1-1; 9 bases align to TRBD1. This CDR3 contains 19 residues. Unmatched junction bases numbered 15, after V lost 4 bases and J lost 0 bases. Germline lookup yields CDR1 MGHRA and CDR2 YSYEKL. The DNA for the CDR3 is TGCGCCAGCAGCCCGGGCCTAACACAGGGGGCCGGGATGAACACTGAAGCTTTCTTT. The encoded protein is CASSPGLTQGAGMNTEAFF.

This clonotype was detected once. The chain has TRBV4-3 and TRBJ2-2; 11 nucleotides align to TRBD2. CDR3 size: 16 residues. The germline CDR1 and CDR2 sequences are LGHNA and YSLEER. V shed 4 bases, J shed 5 bases, and the junction held 6 bases outside the gene matches. CDR3 amino acids: CASSLLAGGGTGELFF. The DNA for the CDR3 is TGCGCCAGCAGCCTTCTAGCGGGAGGTGGGACCGGGGAGCTGTTTTTT.

The gene calls are TRBV7-8 and TRBJ2-1; D possibly corresponds to TRBD1 (6 bases). This CDR3 is built from 16 residues. V shed 4 bases and J shed 0 bases, with 13 bases lying between them. Per the germline V gene, CDR1 is SGHVS and CDR2 is FQNEAQ. CDR3 coding DNA: TGTGCCAGCAGCTCGTACAGGGTTGGCTCCTACAATGAGCAGTTCTTC. Translated, it gives CASSSYRVGSYNEQFF.

This clonotype was seen a handful of times. The V and J genes are TRBV28 and TRBJ1-1; D gene uncertain. The CDR3 loop spans 14 amino acids. Trimming took off 6 bases at V and 1 base at J, with 12 bases between the two ends. CDR1 is MDHEN, CDR2 SYDVKM, per germline. This CDR3 is CASSRSPENTEAFF. The CDR3 DNA reads as TGTGCCAGCAGCCGATCCCCTGAGAACACTGAAGCTTTCTTT.

This clonotype was observed a single time. The chain employs TRBV20-1 and TRBJ2-7, with D perhaps assigned TRBD1 or TRBD2 (6 bases each). V lost 4 bases, J lost 1 base, and 17 bases lay in between. This CDR3 is built from 15 residues. Germline CDR1 and CDR2: DFQATT and SNEGSKA (reference sequence). DNA for the CDR3: TGCAGTGCTACCGCGACAGGAGGGCGATCCTACGAGCAGTACTTC. This encodes CSATATGGRSYEQYF.

The CDR3, as DNA: TGTGCCAGCAGCGTAGCTCCGGGAAGCACAGATACGCAGTATTTT. Its translation is CASSVAPGSTDTQYF. The genes are TRBV9 and TRBJ2-3; tentatively, D is TRBD2 (5 bases). Germline V gives CDR1 SGDLS, CDR2 YYNGEE. CDR3 size: 15 residues. Trimming took 0 bases from V and 0 from J, leaving 8 bases between them. Looking up the rest from reference TRBV9 and TRBJ2-3 gives the full variable domain: DSGVTQTPKHLITATGQRVTLRCSPRSGDLSVYWYQQSLDQGLQFLIQYYNGEERAKGNILERFSAQQFPDLHSELNLSSLELGDSALYFCASSVAPGSTDTQYFGPGTRLTVL.